This TCR beta chain came from a study of blood T cell repertoires in COVID-19 (dated by TCRdb to the early 2020s). In terms of the full investigation: Collaborator samples came from the United States, Italy and Spain and covered acute and convalescent phases of COVID-19. The material from the prospective study consisted of cDNA or gDNA derived from T cells, B-cell-depleted T cells, or PBMCs. A de-identified subject ID, COVID-19 status, age in years and sex were almost always included in the sample metadata. A freely available public database, intended as a resource for researchers studying the immune response to SARS-CoV-2, is where the repertoires were released. The samples were drawn from the first 160 participants of the ongoing ImmuneRACE study and from roughly 1,300 subjects provided by 6 global collaborators. Subjects who had been exposed to COVID-19, were actively infected with it, or had recovered from it provided the deeply sampled blood TCRbeta repertoires that made up the dataset. HLA class I and class II types, where available, came from metadata supplied by the sample provider rather than from assay-based typing.

CDR1 and CDR2 were assigned from the germline V gene (reference sequence) as SGHNT and YYREEE. Germline trimming amounts to 4 bases on V and 6 bases on J, with 7 as the count of junction bases outside the gene matches. The CDR3 runs 14 amino acids, cysteine and phenylalanine included. Only CDR3 DNA is held: 42 bases, read in frame from base 1. Each collaborating institution followed its own protocols to collect whole blood in K2EDTA tubes. For TCRbeta analysis, collaborators shipped samples as frozen whole blood, isolated PBMCs, or DNA extracted from either of those sample types. The full study reports these points: The amount of clinical and demographic metadata varied by source and participant and was provided uncurated.

For this clone: This clone's antigen is unknown. Per-base quality was not reported, and no clone a single base away is much larger than it.

TCRbeta CDR3 regions were amplified from genomic DNA using the immunoSEQ Assay, a bias-controlled multiplex PCR. The paper's processing steps were these. The number of nucleated cells in each sample was estimated from the amplification of reference gene primers within the assay. To quantify the absolute abundance of each unique TCRbeta CDR3 rearrangement, sequence reads were collapsed and filtered. For each sample, productive Simpson clonality was calculated by taking the square root of Simpson's diversity index across productive rearrangements. TCRdb re-hosts the immuneACCESS table, in-frame sequences only. Its copies lack some clones; in the studies checked, an unresolved V gene accounts for under half of them, and the cause for the rest is not known. Clone size and the V and J calls come from that table; the DNA yielded D and trimming. Present in this sample are around 200,000 clones, about 77% of which were seen just once. 2.8% of the sample belongs to the ten largest clones.

The sample taken for sequencing was peripheral blood. This clonotype was obtained from a woman older than 75 with active or convalescent COVID-19. The sequence links TRBV5-4 to TRBJ1-1; TRBD1 agrees with 9 junctional bases. In nucleotides, the sequence is TGTGCCAGCAGCGGGGGACAGGGTATGCCTGAAGCTTTCTTT. It is translated as CASSGGQGMPEAFF.